This T cell receptor beta chain was sequenced in a study of blood T cells in healthy people across ages. The use of a sample-barcoded 5' primer and a J-beta primer mix characterized a second PCR of roughly 7 to 11 cycles. Each CDR3 protein is one row after TCRdb ran MiXCR on the 5' RACE reads. The table shows about 800,000 distinct CDR3 sequences, with around 25% occurring only once. J gave up 0 bases and V 5 bases, and 1 base lay outside the gene matches. The germline gives CDR1 DFQATT, CDR2 SNEGSKA (reference sequence). CDR3 length: 14 amino acids. The data were also submitted as part of a second study, on T cells of mothers and their children. This second report adds: Random nucleotides (2-4) and sample barcodes were added by the M1S primer used in the second PCR. Reads recorded for TCR beta CDR3 numbered over 10 million per mother and roughly 3 million per child.

The chain joins TRBV20-1 to TRBJ2-5; 12 nucleotides align to TRBD1. Material: blood. This clonotype originated in a boy under 18 in good health. Written as DNA, the CDR3 is TGCAGTGCTGGGGACAGGGGGCACCAAGAGACCCAGTACTTC. Translation gives CSAGDRGHQETQYF.